This record looks at one T cell receptor (beta chain) sequence and its context. This sample was included in a study of blood T cell repertoires in COVID-19. Turning to the study itself: From the United States, Italy and Spain came samples of acute and convalescent COVID-19. The analysed material was cDNA or gDNA that came from T cells, B-cell-depleted T cells, or PBMCs.

Sequenced by immunoSEQ multiplex PCR; TCRdb stores in-frame clones only, minus some. The sample contains 150,000 or so clones, 90% of which appear only once. The CDR3 length is 13 residues. J was trimmed by 2 bases and V by 11 bases; bases with no gene match: 7. Germline-derived CDR1 and CDR2 are SNHLY and FYNNEI. Sequencing used peripheral blood. The chain links TRBV2 to TRBJ2-5, with 8 positions matching TRBD2. The TCR was taken from a man in his fifties or sixties with acute or convalescent COVID-19. CDR3 region: CAGTGGRQETQYF. CDR3 nucleotide sequence: TGTGCCGGGACGGGGGGGCGTCAAGAGACCCAGTACTTC.